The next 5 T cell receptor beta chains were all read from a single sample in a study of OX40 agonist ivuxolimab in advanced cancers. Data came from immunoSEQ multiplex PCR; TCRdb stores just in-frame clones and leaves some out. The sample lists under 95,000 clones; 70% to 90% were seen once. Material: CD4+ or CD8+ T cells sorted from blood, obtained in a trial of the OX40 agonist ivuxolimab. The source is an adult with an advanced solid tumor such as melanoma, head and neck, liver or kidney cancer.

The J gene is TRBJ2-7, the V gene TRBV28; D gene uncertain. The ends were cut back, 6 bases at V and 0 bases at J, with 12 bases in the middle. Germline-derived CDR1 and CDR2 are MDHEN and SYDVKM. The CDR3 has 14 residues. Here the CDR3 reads CASRLGPFSYEQYF. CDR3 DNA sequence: TGTGCCAGCAGGCTCGGCCCCTTCTCCTACGAGCAGTACTTC.

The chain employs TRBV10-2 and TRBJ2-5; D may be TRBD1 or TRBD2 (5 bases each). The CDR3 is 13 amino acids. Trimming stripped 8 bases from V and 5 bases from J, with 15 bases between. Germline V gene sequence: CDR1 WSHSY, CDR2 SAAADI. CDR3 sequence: CASRRGAAETQYF. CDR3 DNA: TGCGCCAGCCGTAGAGGGGCAGCGGAGACCCAGTACTTC.

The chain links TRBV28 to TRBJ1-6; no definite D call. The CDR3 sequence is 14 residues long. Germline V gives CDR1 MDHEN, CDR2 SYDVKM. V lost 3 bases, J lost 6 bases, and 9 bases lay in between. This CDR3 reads CASSLSEINSPLHF. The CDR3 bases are TGTGCCAGCAGTTTGTCAGAGATTAATTCACCCCTCCACTTT.

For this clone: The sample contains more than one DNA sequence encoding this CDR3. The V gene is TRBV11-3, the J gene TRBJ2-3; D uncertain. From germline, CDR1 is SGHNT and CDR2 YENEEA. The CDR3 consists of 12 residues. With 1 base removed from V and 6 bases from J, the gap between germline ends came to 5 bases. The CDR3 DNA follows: TGTGCCAGCAGCTTAGCTTTGGATACGCAGTATTTT. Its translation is CASSLALDTQYF.

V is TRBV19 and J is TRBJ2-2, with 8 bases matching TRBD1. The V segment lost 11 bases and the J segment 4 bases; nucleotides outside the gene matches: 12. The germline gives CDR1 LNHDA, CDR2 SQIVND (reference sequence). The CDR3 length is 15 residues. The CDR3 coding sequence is TGTGCCTCGTCCATGGACAGGGTGGGCACCGGGGAGCTGTTTTTT. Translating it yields CASSMDRVGTGELFF.